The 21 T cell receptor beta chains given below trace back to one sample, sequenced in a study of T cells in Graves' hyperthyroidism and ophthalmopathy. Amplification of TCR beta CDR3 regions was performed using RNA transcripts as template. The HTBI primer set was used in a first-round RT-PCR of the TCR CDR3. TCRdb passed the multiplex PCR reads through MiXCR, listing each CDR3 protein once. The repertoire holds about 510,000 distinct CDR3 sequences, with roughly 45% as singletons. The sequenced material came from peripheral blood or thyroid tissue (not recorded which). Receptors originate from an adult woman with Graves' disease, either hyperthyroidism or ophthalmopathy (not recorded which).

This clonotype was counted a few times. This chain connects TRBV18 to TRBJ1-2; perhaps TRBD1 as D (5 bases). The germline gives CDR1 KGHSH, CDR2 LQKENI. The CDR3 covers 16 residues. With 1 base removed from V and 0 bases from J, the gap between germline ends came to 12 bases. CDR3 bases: TGTGCCAGCTCACCACTCAGTCAGGGCCCTAACTATGGCTACACCTTC. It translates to CASSPLSQGPNYGYTF.

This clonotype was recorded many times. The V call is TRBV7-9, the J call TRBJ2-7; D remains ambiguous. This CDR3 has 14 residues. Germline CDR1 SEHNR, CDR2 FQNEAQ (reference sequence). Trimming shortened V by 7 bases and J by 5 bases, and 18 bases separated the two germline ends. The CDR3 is CASTQRSGSHEQYF. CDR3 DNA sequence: TGTGCCAGCACGCAAAGGTCGGGTTCTCACGAGCAGTACTTC.

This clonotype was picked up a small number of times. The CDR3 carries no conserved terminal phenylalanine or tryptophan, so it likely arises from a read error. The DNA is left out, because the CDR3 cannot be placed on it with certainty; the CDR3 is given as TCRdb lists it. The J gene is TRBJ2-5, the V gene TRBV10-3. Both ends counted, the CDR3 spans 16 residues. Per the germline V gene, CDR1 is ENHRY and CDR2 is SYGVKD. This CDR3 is CAISESDALYGYTFGS.

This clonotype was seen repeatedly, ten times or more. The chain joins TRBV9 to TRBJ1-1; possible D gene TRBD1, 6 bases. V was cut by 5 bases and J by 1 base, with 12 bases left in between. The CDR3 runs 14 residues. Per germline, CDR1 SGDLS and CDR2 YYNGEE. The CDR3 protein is CASRSHRANTEAFF. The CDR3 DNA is TGTGCCAGCAGAAGTCACAGGGCGAACACTGAAGCTTTCTTT.

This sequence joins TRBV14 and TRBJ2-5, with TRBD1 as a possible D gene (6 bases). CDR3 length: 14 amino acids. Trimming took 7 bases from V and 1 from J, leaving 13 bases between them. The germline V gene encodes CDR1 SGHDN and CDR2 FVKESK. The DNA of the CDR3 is TGTGCCAGCAAGGAGACAGGCCTCCAAGAGACCCAGTACTTC. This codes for CASKETGLQETQYF.

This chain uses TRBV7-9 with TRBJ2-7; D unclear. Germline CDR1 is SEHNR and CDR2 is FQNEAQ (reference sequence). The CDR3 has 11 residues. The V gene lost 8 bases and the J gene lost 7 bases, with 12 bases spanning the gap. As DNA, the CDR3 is TGTGCCAGCGGGAAGACGAGGGAGCAGTACTTC. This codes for CASGKTREQYF.

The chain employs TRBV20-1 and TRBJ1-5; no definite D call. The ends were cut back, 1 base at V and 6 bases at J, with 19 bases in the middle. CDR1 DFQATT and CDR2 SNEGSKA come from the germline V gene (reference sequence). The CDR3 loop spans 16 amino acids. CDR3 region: CSARAGGGAGTQPQHF. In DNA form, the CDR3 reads TGCAGTGCTAGAGCGGGAGGCGGCGCAGGCACTCAGCCCCAGCATTTT.

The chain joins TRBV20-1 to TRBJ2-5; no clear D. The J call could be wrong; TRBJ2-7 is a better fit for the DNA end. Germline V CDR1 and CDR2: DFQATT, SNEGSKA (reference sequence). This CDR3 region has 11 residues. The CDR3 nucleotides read TGCAGTGCTAGTCCTCTTTCCGAGCAGTACTTC. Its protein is CSASPLSEQYF.

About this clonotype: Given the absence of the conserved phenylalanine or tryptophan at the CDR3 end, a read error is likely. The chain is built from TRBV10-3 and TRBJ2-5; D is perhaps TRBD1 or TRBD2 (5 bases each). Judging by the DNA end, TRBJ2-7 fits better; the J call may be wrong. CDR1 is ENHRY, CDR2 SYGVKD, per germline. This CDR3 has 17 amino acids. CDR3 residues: CAISESRGIAYHYEQYL. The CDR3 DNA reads TGTGCCATCAGTGAGTCGAGGGGTATCGCGTACCACTACGAGCAGTACCTC.

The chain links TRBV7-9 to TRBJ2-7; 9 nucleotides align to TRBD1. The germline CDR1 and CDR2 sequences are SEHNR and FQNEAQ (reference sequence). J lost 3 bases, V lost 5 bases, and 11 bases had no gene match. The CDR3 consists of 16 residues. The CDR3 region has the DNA TGTGCCAGCAGCCCCGGGACAGGGACTTCCGACTACGAGCAGTACTTC. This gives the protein CASSPGTGTSDYEQYF.

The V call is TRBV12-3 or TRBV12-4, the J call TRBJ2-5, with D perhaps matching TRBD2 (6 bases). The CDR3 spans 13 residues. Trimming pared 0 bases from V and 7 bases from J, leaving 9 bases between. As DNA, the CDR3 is TGTGCCAGCAGTTTAGCGGTGGGGGGGACCCAGTACTTC. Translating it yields CASSLAVGGTQYF.

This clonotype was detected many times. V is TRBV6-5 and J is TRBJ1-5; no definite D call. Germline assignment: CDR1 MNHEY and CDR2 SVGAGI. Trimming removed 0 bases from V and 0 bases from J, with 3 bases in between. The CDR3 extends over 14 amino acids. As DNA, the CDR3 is TGTGCCAGCAGTTACTCGGGTAGCAATCAGCCCCAGCATTTT. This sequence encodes CASSYSGSNQPQHF.

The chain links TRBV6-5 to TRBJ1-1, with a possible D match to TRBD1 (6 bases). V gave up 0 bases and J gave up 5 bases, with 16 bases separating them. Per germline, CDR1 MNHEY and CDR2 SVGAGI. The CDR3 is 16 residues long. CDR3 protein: CASSYSNYYRVTEAFF. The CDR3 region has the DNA TGTGCCAGCAGTTACTCGAACTACTACAGGGTTACTGAAGCTTTCTTT.

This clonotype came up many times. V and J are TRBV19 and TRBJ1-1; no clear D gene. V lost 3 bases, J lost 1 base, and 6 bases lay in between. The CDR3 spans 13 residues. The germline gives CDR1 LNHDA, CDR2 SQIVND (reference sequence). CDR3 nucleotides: TGTGCCAGTAGTATGCCCGGGAACACTGAAGCTTTCTTT. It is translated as CASSMPGNTEAFF. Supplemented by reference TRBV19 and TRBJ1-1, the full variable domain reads DGGITQSPKYLFRKEGQNVTLSCEQNLNHDAMYWYRQDPGQGLRLIYYSQIVNDFQKGDIAEGYSVSREKKESFPLTVTSAQKNPTAFYLCASSMPGNTEAFFGQGTRLTVV.

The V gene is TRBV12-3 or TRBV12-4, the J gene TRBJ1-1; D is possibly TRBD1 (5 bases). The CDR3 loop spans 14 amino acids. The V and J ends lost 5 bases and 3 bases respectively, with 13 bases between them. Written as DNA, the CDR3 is TGTGCCAGCAGTAGTTGGGGGGGGGACACTGAAGCTTTCTTT. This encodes CASSSWGGDTEAFF.

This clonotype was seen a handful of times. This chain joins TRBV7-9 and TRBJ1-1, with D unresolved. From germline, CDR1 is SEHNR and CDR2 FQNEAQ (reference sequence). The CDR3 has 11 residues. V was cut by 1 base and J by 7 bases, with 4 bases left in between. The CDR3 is CASSLGHEAFF. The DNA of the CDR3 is TGTGCCAGCAGCTTAGGTCATGAAGCTTTCTTT.

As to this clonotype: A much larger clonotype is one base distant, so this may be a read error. The CDR3 here is CAASSLRGTGELFF. CDR3 DNA sequence: TGTGCCGCCAGCAGTTTGAGGGGTACCGGGGAGCTGTTTTTT. The V call is TRBV15, the J call TRBJ2-2; D may match TRBD1 or TRBD2 (5 bases each). CDR3 length: 14 residues. The germline CDR1 and CDR2 sequences are LNHNV and YYDKDF (reference sequence).

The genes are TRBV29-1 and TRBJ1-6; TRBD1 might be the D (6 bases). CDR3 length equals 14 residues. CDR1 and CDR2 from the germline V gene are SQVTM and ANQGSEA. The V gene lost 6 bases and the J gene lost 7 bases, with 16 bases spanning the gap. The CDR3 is CSVATGNRNSPLHF. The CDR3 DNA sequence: TGCAGCGTCGCCACAGGGAATAGGAATTCACCCCTCCACTTT.

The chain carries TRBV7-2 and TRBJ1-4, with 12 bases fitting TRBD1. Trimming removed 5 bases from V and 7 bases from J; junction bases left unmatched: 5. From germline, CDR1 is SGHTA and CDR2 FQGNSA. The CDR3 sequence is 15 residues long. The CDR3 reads CASSGDRGLSEKLFF. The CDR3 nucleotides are TGTGCCAGCAGCGGGGACAGGGGGCTGTCTGAAAAACTGTTTTTT.

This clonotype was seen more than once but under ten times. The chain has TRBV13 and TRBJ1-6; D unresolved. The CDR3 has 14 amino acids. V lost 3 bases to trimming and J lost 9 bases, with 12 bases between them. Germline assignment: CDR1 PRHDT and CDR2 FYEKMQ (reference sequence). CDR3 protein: CASSLRAVSSPLHF. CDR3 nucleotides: TGTGCCAGCAGCTTGCGGGCAGTGAGTTCACCCCTCCACTTT. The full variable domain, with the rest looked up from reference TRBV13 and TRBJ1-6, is AAGVIQSPRHLIKEKRETATLKCYPIPRHDTVYWYQQGPGQDPQFLISFYEKMQSDKGSIPDRFSAQQFSDYHSELNMSSLELGDSALYFCASSLRAVSSPLHFGNGTRLTVT.

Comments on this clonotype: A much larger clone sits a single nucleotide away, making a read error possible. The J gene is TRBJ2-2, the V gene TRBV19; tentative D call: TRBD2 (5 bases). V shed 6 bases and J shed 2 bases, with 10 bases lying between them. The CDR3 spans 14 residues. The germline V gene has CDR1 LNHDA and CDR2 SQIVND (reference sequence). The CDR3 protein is CASSAGINTGELFF. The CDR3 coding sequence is TGTGCCAGTAGCGCCGGGATCAACACCGGGGAGCTGTTTTTT.